This TCR beta chain was documented in a study of T cells after yellow fever vaccination (dated by TCRdb to between 2017 and 2020). Study-wide context: The SMART-Seq v4 Ultra Low Input RNA kit was used to prepare libraries from fractions with low cell numbers. Bulk TCR alpha and beta repertoires were sequenced longitudinally to track T-cell clones before and after primary and booster YFV17D yellow fever vaccination. Two healthy male donors, one aged 18 to 30 and one aged 30 to 39 years, made up the cohort. Blood was collected at multiple timepoints before and after primary and secondary immunization, and bulk PBMC replicates and cell subsets were isolated. Overall results and qualifications from the work: Computational filtering was needed because FACS-sorted repertoires could contain abundant contaminating clonotypes from the bulk population. The study included only a couple of donors, which limits how far the findings can be generalized. The secondary T-cell response was weaker than the primary response but faster, peaking on day 5 instead of day 15. Most clones expanded after primary vaccination were re-detected after the booster (around 96% of CD4 and 88% of CD8), suggesting broad memory maintenance. A small share of clonotypes occurred in both CD4 and CD8 compartments, likely arising from convergent recombination.

With regard to this clonotype: Its antigen is unknown. There are no base qualities to consult, and no much larger clone falls within one base.

Trimming at the junction amounts to 2 bases on V and 5 bases on J, and the germline ends lie 15 bases apart. Reading from cysteine to phenylalanine, the CDR3 counts 15 amino acids. Only the CDR3 portion is preserved as DNA: 45 bases, with reading frame beginning at the first base. TCR cDNA was synthesized by 5'RACE template switching, which introduced a universal primer site and unique molecular identifiers. Priming of cDNA synthesis was performed from both the TCR alpha and TCR beta constant segments. Library amplification involved two PCR steps, and the second step added sample barcodes and sequencing adapters. Sequencing of libraries was performed on Illumina HiSeq 2500 (2x100 bp) or NovaSeq (2x150 bp). On the study's bioinformatics: MIGEC handled demultiplexing of reads and collapsing into UMI consensus sequences, while MiXCR performed V(D)J alignment. Clonotypes responding to the vaccine were identified with edgeR on replicate PBMC samples, with the criteria of FDR below 0.01 and a log2 fold change above 5 up to day 15. Bulk clonotypes were assigned CD4 or CD8 identity according to which sequenced CD4 or CD8 repertoire held them at higher abundance. The public reads were run again by TCRdb, first through fastp at Q25 and then through MiXCR, and only productive beta chains were kept. Each entry is one CDR3 protein sequence, shown with its most common DNA and genes. For this entry, the V and J calls and clone size follow TCRdb and not the study's own pipeline. For this sample there are 200,000 to 300,000 distinct CDR3 sequences; roughly 6.2% appear just once. The ten largest clonotypes hold roughly 1% of the sample.

The sample's treatment or condition label is to be understood as: live attenuated yellow fever vaccine strain. A standard Ficoll-Paque protocol was used to isolate PBMCs from peripheral blood. CD4 and CD8 T-cell fractions were isolated with Dynabeads CD4 and CD8 positive selection kits. TriZol was used to extract RNA from bulk PBMCs, CD4 and CD8 fractions, and dextramer-positive and dextramer-negative fractions. Recombination connected TRBV12-3 or TRBV12-4 to TRBJ2-5; the D region is possibly TRBD1 or TRBD2, each matching across 5 bases. Sequences were derived from CD4+ T cells sorted from PBMCs, sampled on the day of the yellow fever booster vaccination. The TCR originated in a man aged 30 to 45 who received the YFV17D yellow fever vaccine. The CDR3 in this case is CASSLRAGTSETQYF. The DNA reads TGTGCCAGCAGTTTACGGGCAGGGACGAGCGAGACCCAGTACTTC.